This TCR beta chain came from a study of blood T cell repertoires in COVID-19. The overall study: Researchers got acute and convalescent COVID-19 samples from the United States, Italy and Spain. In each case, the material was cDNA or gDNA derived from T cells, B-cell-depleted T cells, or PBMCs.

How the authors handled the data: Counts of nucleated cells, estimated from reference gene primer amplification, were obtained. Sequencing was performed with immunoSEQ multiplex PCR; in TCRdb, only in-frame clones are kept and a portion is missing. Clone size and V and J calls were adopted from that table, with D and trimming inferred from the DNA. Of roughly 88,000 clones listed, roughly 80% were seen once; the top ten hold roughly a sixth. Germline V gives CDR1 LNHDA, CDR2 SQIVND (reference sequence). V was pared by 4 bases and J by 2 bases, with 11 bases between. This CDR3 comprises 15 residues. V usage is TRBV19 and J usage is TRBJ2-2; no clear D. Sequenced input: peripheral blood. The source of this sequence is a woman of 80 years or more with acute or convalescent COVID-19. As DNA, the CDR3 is TGTGCCAGTAGTAAAGTTAATAGAAACACCGGGGAGCTGTTTTTT. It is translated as CASSKVNRNTGELFF.